Listed below are T cell receptor beta chains from one sample, sequenced in a study of blood T cell repertoires in COVID-19. Sequenced by immunoSEQ multiplex PCR; TCRdb stores in-frame clones only, minus some. The profile shows 100,000 to 150,000 clones, about 88% of them singletons. Sequenced: peripheral blood. These receptors all come from a woman of 80 years or more with acute or convalescent COVID-19. CDR3s include the opening cysteine and the closing phenylalanine or tryptophan. Not every row has a clone size; where given, it reads once, few, many or a size class.

abundance	v_gene	j_gene	CDR3aa
.	TRBV5-1	TRBJ2-7	CASRSGGRTYEQYF
.	TRBV27	TRBJ2-3	CASSHTREFITDTQYF
.	TRBV18	TRBJ1-6	CASSPGTGGNSPLHF
.	TRBV5-1	TRBJ2-5	CASSLGTSGLQETQYF
.	TRBV5-6	TRBJ2-7	CASSSLDRSYEQYF
.	TRBV6-5	TRBJ1-3	CASSYQGGGNTIYF
.	TRBV6-5	TRBJ2-1	CASRTPGGGQFF
.	TRBV6-5	TRBJ1-2	CASRRREYGYTF
.	TRBV7-9	TRBJ1-3	CASSLAGTGNTIYF
once	TRBV5-1	TRBJ2-1	CASSFTSGVEQFF
.	TRBV27	TRBJ2-1	CASRVGRVGSYNEQFF
.	TRBV20-1	TRBJ2-3	CSASGRGLAGGEDTQYF
.	TRBV29-1	TRBJ2-2	CSVVSRGTNTGELFF
.	TRBV18	TRBJ2-3	CASSPTSGSTNTQYF
.	TRBV5-1	TRBJ1-6	CASSLATASSYNSPLHF
few	TRBV2	TRBJ1-4	CATKTDRGGEKLFF
.	TRBV2	TRBJ1-1	CASSFVGGNTEAFF
.	TRBV21-1	TRBJ2-7	CASILSAGITHEQYF
.	TRBV3-1/TRBV3-2	TRBJ1-2	CASSQDTQGVWGYTF
.	TRBV5-1	TRBJ2-2	CASSLTLTRRGTGELFF
few	TRBV28	TRBJ2-7	CASKVAARTEQYF
.	TRBV7-9	TRBJ2-2	CASSSTRSGELFF
few	TRBV7-7	TRBJ2-5	CASSARGETQYF
.	TRBV10-1	TRBJ2-3	CASSESANTDTQYF
.	TRBV27	TRBJ1-2	CASKQKGSYGYTF
.	TRBV5-1	TRBJ2-2	CASSPRTSGGTTGELFF
.	TRBV27	TRBJ1-1	CASSLALAGRGSTEAFF
.	TRBV12-3/TRBV12-4	TRBJ1-4	CASAGHIDEKLFF
.	TRBV27	TRBJ2-7	CASRTQGLYEQYF
.	TRBV6-5	TRBJ1-6	CASSTGQRNSPLHF
.	TRBV20-1	TRBJ1-2	CSASGEYGYTF